The TCR beta chain under discussion was sequenced for a study of blood T cell repertoires in COVID-19. Study context: Sources were T cells, B-cell-depleted T cells, or PBMCs; the material itself was cDNA or gDNA.

The CDR3 runs 15 residues. Germline-derived CDR1 and CDR2 are SEHNR and FQNEAQ (reference sequence). Trimming removed 3 bases from V and 6 bases from J; junction bases left unmatched: 7. Sequenced by immunoSEQ multiplex PCR; TCRdb stores in-frame clones only, minus some. The sample shows about 320,000 clones, 80% to 90% of them seen only once. The sample taken for sequencing was peripheral blood. The TCR was taken from a man between 18 and 29 years old who had recovered from COVID-19. The chain joins TRBV7-9 to TRBJ1-3, with 8 bases lining up with TRBD1. CDR3 amino acids: CASSLRQGAENTIYF. DNA for the CDR3: TGTGCCAGCAGCTTGCGGCAGGGGGCTGAAAACACCATATATTTT. Variable domain in full (rest from reference TRBV7-9 and TRBJ1-3): DTGVSQNPRHKITKRGQNVTFRCDPISEHNRLYWYRQTLGQGPEFLTYFQNEAQLEKSRLLSDRFSAERPKGSFSTLEIQRTEQGDSAMYLCASSLRQGAENTIYFGEGSWLTVV.